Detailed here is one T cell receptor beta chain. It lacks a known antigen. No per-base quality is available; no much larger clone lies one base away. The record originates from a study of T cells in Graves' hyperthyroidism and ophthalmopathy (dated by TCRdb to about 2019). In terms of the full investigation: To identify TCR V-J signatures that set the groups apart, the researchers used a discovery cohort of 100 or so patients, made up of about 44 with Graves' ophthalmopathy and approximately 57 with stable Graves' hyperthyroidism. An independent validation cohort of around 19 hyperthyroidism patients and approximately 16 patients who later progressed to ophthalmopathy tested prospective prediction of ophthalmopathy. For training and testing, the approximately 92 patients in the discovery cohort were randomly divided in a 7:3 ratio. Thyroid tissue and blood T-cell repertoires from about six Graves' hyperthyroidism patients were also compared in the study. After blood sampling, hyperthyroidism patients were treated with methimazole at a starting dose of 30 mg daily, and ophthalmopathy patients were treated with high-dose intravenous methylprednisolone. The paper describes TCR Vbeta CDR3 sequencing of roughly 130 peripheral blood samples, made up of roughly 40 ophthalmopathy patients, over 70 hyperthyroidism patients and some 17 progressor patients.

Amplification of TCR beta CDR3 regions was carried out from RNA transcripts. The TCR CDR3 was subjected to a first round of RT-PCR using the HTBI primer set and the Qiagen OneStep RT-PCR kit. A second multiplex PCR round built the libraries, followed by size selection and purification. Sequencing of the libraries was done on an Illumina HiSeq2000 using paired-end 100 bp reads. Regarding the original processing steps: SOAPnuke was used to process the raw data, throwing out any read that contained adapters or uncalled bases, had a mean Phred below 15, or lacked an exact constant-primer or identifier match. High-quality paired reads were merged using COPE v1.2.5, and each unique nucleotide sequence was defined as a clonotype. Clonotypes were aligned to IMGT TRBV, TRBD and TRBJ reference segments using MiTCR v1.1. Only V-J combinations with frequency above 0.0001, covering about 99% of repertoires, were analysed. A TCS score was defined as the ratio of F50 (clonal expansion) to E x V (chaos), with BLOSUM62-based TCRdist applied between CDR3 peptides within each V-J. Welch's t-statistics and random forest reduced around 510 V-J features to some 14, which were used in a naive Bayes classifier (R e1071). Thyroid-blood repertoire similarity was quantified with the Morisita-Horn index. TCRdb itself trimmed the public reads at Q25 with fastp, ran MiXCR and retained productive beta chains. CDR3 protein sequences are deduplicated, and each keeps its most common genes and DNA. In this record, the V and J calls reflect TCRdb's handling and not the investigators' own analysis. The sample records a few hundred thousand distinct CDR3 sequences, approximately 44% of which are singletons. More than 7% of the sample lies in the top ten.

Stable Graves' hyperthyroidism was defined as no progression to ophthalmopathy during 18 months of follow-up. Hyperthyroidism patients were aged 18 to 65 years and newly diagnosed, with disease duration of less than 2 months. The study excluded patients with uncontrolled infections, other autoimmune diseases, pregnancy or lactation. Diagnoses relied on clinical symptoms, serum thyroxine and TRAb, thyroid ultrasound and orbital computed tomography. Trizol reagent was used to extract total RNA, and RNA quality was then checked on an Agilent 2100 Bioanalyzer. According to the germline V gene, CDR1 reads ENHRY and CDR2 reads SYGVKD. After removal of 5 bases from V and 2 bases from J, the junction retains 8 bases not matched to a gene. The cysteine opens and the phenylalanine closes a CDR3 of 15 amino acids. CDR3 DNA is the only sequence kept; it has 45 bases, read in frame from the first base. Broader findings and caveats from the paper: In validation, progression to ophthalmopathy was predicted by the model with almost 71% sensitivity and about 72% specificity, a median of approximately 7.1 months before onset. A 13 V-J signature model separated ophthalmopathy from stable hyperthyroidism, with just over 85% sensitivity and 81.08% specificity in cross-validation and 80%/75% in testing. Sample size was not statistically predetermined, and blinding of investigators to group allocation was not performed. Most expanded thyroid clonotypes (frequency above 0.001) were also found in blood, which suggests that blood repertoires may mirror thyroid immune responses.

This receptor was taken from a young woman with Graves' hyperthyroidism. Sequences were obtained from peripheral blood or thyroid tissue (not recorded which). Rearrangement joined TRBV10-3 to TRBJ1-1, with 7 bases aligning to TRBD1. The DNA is TGTGCCATCAGTCTTGGACAGGCCGTCAACACTGAAGCTTTCTTT. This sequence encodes CAISLGQAVNTEAFF.